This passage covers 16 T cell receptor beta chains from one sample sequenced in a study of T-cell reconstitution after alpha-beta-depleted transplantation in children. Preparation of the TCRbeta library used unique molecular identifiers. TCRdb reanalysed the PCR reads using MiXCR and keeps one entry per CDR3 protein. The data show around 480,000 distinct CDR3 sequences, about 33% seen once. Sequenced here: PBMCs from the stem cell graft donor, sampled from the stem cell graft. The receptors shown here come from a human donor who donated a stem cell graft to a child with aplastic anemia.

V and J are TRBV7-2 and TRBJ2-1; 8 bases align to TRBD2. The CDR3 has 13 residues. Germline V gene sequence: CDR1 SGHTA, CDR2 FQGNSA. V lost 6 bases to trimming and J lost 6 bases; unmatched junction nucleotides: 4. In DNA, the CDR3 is TGTGCCAGCAGATACAGCGGGAGCAATGAGCAGTTCTTC. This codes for CASRYSGSNEQFF.

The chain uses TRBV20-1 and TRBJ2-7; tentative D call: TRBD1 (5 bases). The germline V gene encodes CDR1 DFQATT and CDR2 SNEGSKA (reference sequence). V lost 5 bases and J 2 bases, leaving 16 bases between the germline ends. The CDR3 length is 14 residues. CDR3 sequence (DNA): TGCAGTGCTGATTTCAGGGTCTCCACCTACGAGCAGTACTTC. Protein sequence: CSADFRVSTYEQYF.

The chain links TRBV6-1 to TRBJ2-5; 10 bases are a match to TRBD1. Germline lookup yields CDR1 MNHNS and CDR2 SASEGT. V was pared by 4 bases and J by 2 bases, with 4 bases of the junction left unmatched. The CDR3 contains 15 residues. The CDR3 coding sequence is TGTGCCAGCAGTGTCGGGACAGGGGTTCAAGAGACCCAGTACTTC. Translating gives CASSVGTGVQETQYF.

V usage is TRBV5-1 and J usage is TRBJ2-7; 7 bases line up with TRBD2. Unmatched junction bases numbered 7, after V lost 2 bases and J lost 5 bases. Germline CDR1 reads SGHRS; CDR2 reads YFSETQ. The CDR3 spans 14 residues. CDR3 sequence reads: CASSLGGSGNEQYF. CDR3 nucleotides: TGCGCCAGCAGCTTAGGCGGGAGTGGCAACGAGCAGTACTTC.

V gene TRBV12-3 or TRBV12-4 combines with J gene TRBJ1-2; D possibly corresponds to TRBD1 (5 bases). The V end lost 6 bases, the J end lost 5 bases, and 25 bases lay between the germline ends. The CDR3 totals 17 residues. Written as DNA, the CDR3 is TGTGCCAGCAGCCTACGCGAAGGACAAGCCTACGATTATGGCTACACCTTC. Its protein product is CASSLREGQAYDYGYTF.

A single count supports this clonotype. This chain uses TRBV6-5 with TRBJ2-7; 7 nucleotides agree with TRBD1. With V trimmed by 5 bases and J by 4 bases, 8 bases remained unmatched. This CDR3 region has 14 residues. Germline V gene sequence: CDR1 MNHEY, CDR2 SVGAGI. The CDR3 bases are TGTGCCAGCAGTCCTGGGGACAGACAATACGAGCAGTACGTC. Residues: CASSPGDRQYEQYV.

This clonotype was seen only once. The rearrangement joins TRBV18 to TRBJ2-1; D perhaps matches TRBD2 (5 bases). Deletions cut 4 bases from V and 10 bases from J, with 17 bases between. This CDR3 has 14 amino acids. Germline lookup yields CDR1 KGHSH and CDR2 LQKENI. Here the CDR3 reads CASSRPGYVKEQFF. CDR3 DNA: TGTGCCAGCTCACGACCGGGATATGTGAAGGAGCAGTTCTTC.

The chain's CDR3 is CSAFGLAGGEQYF. CDR3 sequence (DNA): TGCAGCGCATTCGGACTAGCGGGAGGCGAGCAGTACTTC. The V call is TRBV29-1, the J call TRBJ2-7; 14 bases agree with TRBD2. This CDR3 is built from 13 residues. The ends lost 7 bases at V and 6 bases at J; junction bases unmatched: 5. From germline, CDR1 is SQVTM and CDR2 ANQGSEA.

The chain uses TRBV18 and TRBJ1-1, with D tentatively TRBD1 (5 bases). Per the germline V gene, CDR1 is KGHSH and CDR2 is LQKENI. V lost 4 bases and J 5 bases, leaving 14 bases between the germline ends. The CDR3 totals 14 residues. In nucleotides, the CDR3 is TGTGCCAGCTCACTTGACTCCGGGGGGACTGAAGCTTTCTTT. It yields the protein CASSLDSGGTEAFF.

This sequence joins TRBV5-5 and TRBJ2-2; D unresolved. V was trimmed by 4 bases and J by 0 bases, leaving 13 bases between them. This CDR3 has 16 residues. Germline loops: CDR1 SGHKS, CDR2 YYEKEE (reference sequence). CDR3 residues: CASSGMGGSNTGELFF. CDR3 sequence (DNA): TGTGCCAGCAGCGGGATGGGCGGATCGAACACCGGGGAGCTGTTTTTT.

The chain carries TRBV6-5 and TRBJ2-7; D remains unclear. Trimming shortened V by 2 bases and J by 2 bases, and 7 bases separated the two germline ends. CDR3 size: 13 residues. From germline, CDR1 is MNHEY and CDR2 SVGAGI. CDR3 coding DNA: TGTGCCAGCAGTTACGACGGTCCCTACGAGCAGTACTTC. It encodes CASSYDGPYEQYF.

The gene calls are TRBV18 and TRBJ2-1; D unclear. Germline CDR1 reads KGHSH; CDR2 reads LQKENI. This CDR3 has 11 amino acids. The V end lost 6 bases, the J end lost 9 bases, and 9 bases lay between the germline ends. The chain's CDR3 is CASSHATEQFF. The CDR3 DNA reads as TGTGCCAGCTCCCACGCGACTGAGCAGTTCTTC. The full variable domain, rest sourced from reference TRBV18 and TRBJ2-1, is NAGVMQNPRHLVRRRGQEARLRCSPMKGHSHVYWYRQLPEEGLKFMVYLQKENIIDESGMPKERFSAEFPKEGPSILRIQQVVRGDSAAYFCASSHATEQFFGPGTRLTVL.

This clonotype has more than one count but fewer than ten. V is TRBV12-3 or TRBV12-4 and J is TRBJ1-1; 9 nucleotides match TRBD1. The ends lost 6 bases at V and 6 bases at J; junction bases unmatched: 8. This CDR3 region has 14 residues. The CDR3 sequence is CASSHDRGTAEAFF. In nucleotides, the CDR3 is TGTGCCAGCAGCCACGACAGGGGGACCGCTGAAGCTTTCTTT.

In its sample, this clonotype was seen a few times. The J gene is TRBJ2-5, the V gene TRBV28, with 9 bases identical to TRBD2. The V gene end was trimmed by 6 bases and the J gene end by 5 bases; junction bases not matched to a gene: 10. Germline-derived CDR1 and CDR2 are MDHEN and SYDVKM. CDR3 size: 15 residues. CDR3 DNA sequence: TGTGCCAGCAGACTAGCGGGCCCGTTGGGTGAGACCCAGTACTTC. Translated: CASRLAGPLGETQYF.

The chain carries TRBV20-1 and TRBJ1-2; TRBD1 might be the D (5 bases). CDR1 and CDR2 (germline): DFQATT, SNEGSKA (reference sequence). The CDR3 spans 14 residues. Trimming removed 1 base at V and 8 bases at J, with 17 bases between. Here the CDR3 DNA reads TGCAGTGCTAGAGCGTCCGAGGGGACGGGAGGCTACACCTTC. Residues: CSARASEGTGGYTF.

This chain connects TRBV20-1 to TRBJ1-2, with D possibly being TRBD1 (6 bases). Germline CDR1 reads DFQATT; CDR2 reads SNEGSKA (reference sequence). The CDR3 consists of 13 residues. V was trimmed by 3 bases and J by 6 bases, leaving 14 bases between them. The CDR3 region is CSARFPGEDGYTF. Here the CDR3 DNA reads TGCAGTGCTAGGTTCCCAGGGGAAGATGGCTACACCTTC.